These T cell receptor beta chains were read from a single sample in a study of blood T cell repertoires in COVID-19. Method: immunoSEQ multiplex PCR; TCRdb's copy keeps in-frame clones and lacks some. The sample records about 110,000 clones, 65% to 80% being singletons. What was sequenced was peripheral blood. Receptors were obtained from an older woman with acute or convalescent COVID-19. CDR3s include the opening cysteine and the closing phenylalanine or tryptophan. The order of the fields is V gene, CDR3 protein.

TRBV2 CASSERAGIHGYTF
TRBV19 CASSRSGTGYYEQYF
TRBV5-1 CASSSATGGRGNTIYF
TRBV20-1 CSASGGAGVGQPQHF
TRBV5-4 CASSPQAGGFYGYTF
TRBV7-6 CASSLGNKRGGSETQYF
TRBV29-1 CSVGKTGNTEAFF
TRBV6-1 CASSVNLAGGYNEQFF
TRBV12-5 CASGQEPGAPLHF
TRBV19 CASSISVTGQGFAEAFF
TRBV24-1 CATSDEGTARRYTF
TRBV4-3 CASSQDSRAGTEAFF
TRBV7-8 CASSRDRAGNQPQHF
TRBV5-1 CASSSPGDGNTIYF
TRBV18 CASSPPGTGTNYGYTF
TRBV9 CASSVGLAGANTGELFF
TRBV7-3 CASSGQGNTGELFF
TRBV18 CASSPIRRDFYGYTF
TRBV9 CASNSWESGGDTQYF
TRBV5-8 CASSRQGNEQFF
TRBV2 CASSEVAGTVKAFF
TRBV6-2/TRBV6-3 CASSFSRLAGDPYEQYF
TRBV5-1 CASSLAGTLYEQYF
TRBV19 CASSPGRDTNFFGEKLFF
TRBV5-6 CASSSTGVSSTDTQYF
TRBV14 CASSQYREGGYTF
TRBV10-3 CAISESGTSGSYEQYF
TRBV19 CASSWGQGRTEAFF